This entry is about one T cell receptor (beta chain). This entry belongs to a study of blood T cell repertoires in COVID-19. Study information: Sites across the United States, Italy and Spain contributed samples from acute and convalescent COVID-19. PBMCs, B-cell-depleted T cells, or T cells provided the cDNA or gDNA that made up the material.

TCRdb's table, derived via immunoSEQ multiplex PCR, lists solely in-frame clones and lacks some. Of approximately 380,000 clones listed, about 85% are singletons. The clonotype originates from a woman aged 18-29 years with acute or convalescent COVID-19. Sequencing used peripheral blood.

CDR3 DNA: TGTGCCAGTAGTACCTGGGACAAGATAACCACTGAAGCTTTCTTT. Translating gives CASSTWDKITTEAFF. This chain uses TRBV19 with TRBJ1-1; tentatively, D is TRBD1 (6 bases). V was clipped by 4 bases and J by 4 bases, with 16 bases between them. The CDR3 extends over 15 amino acids. Germline V gene sequence: CDR1 LNHDA, CDR2 SQIVND (reference sequence).